One sample yielded the 28 T cell receptor beta chains listed below, sequenced in a study of monozygotic twins with inflammatory bowel disease (dated by TCRdb to about 2019). Libraries were prepared through 5' RACE. The run used an Illumina HiSeq 2500. Reads reprocessed by TCRdb are summarized as one entry per CDR3 protein sequence, and DNA is absent. This sample's table contains approximately 150,000 distinct CDR3 sequences. The ten largest clones represent approximately 7.4% of the sample. Material for sequencing was blood. These receptors were obtained from a human donor with ulcerative colitis or Crohn's disease, or a healthy co-twin of an affected twin (not recorded which).

The J gene is TRBJ2-1, the V gene TRBV5-1. This CDR3 is 15 amino acids long. CDR1 and CDR2 (germline): SGHRS, YFSETQ. The CDR3 protein is CASSLGVNSYNEQFF. Full variable domain (outside the CDR3, taken from reference TRBV5-1 and TRBJ2-1): KAGVTQTPRYLIKTRGQQVTLSCSPISGHRSVSWYQQTPGQGLQFLFEYFSETQRNKGNFPGRFSGRQFSNSRSEMNVSTLELGDSALYLCASSLGVNSYNEQFFGPGTRLTVL.

The chain joins TRBV9 to TRBJ2-5; TCRdb calls TRBD2, which cannot be checked without DNA. From germline, CDR1 is SGDLS and CDR2 YYNGEE. The CDR3 covers 14 residues. The CDR3 is CASSSGGAQETQYF.

The rearrangement joins TRBV20-1 to TRBJ2-1; with no DNA, the TCRdb D assignment of TRBD2 cannot be verified. CDR3 length: 14 amino acids. The germline V gene has CDR1 DFQATT and CDR2 SNEGSKA (reference sequence). The CDR3 loop is CSARQGHGLREQFF.

J is TRBJ2-5 and V is TRBV7-2; the TRBD1 assignment by TCRdb is unverifiable without DNA. CDR3 length: 15 amino acids. The V gene's germline CDR1 is SGHTA and CDR2 FQGNSA. The CDR3 sequence is CASSSTGQSQETQYF.

The V and J genes are TRBV20-1 and TRBJ2-7; TCRdb's D call, TRBD1, is unchecked because there is no DNA. The length of the CDR3 is 13 residues. From germline, CDR1 is DFQATT and CDR2 SNEGSKA (reference sequence). This CDR3 is CSAPRQANYEQYF.

The CDR3 protein is CASSLWLAGGETQYF. J is TRBJ2-5 and V is TRBV13; TCRdb designates TRBD2, a call that cannot be tested without DNA. CDR1 and CDR2 (germline): PRHDT, FYEKMQ (reference sequence). The CDR3 totals 15 residues. The full variable domain, completed using reference TRBV13 and TRBJ2-5, is AAGVIQSPRHLIKEKRETATLKCYPIPRHDTVYWYQQGPGQDPQFLISFYEKMQSDKGSIPDRFSAQQFSDYHSELNMSSLELGDSALYFCASSLWLAGGETQYFGPGTRLLVL.

The chain carries TRBV5-4 and TRBJ2-6. This CDR3 contains 16 residues. The V gene's germline CDR1 is SGHNT and CDR2 YYREEE (reference sequence). CDR3: CASSPAWVSGANVLTF.

The rearrangement uses TRBV12-3 or TRBV12-4 and TRBJ1-2; absent DNA, TCRdb's TRBD1 call cannot be checked. CDR3 length: 15 amino acids. Here the CDR3 reads CASSLGQGPRSGYTF.

V gene TRBV7-9 combines with J gene TRBJ1-2; there is no DNA to check the TCRdb D call of TRBD1. The CDR3 loop spans 14 amino acids. CDR1 is SEHNR and CDR2 is FQNEAQ in the germline V gene (reference sequence). The CDR3 loop reads CASSFSGQGGGYTF.

The CDR3 loop is CSAIVPNTGELFF. The chain recombines TRBV20-1 with TRBJ2-2. The CDR3 has 13 residues. Germline lookup yields CDR1 DFQATT and CDR2 SNEGSKA (reference sequence).

This sequence joins TRBV15 and TRBJ2-3; no DNA is available, so the TRBD2 call from TCRdb remains unchecked. CDR1 LNHNV and CDR2 YYDKDF come from the germline V gene (reference sequence). The CDR3 totals 18 residues. This CDR3 reads CATSEPRAGAAHTDTQYF.

This chain connects TRBV20-1 to TRBJ2-1; TCRdb's D call of TRBD1 is untestable without DNA. There are 11 residues in the CDR3. CDR1 DFQATT and CDR2 SNEGSKA come from the germline V gene (reference sequence). The CDR3 reads CSVNRGGIKFF.

V gene TRBV20-1 combines with J gene TRBJ1-6. CDR1 and CDR2 (germline): DFQATT, SNEGSKA (reference sequence). The CDR3 has 17 residues. CDR3 loop: CSARRGARSSYNSPLHF.

V and J are TRBV5-8 and TRBJ1-5. Germline V gives CDR1 SGHTS, CDR2 YDEGEE. The CDR3 extends over 15 amino acids. The CDR3 loop is CASSPSGNPDQPQHF.

Here the CDR3 reads CASSFKGPGGMVTQYF. The chain employs TRBV7-2 and TRBJ2-5; TCRdb's D call of TRBD1 is untestable without DNA. Germline V lookup: CDR1 SGHTA, CDR2 FQGNSA. The CDR3 runs 16 residues.

The genes are TRBV2 and TRBJ2-2; TCRdb's D gene call, TRBD2, goes unchecked for lack of DNA. The CDR3 consists of 13 residues. Germline V lookup: CDR1 SNHLY, CDR2 FYNNEI. The CDR3 sequence: CASKGRATGELFF.

The V and J genes are TRBV19 and TRBJ1-5. CDR3 length: 14 residues. Germline V CDR1 and CDR2: LNHDA, SQIVND (reference sequence). This CDR3 is CASSHEASNQPQHF.

The chain recombines TRBV5-1 with TRBJ2-1. This CDR3 has 12 amino acids. CDR1 is SGHRS, CDR2 YFSETQ, per germline. The CDR3 here is CASGPSRDEQFF.

The CDR3 spells CSVAADRAYEQYF. The chain uses TRBV29-1 and TRBJ2-7; with no DNA, the TCRdb D assignment of TRBD1 cannot be verified. The CDR3 length is 13 residues. The germline gives CDR1 SQVTM, CDR2 ANQGSEA.

This rearrangement joins TRBV20-1 to TRBJ2-3; the D gene TCRdb calls, TRBD2, cannot be checked with no DNA. The CDR3 covers 15 residues. Germline lookup yields CDR1 DFQATT and CDR2 SNEGSKA (reference sequence). CDR3 protein: CSAPRSGWLTDTQYF.

The chain combines TRBV20-1 with TRBJ2-7; TCRdb's assignment of TRBD2 cannot be checked, as there is no DNA. The germline CDR1 and CDR2 sequences are DFQATT and SNEGSKA (reference sequence). This CDR3 has 16 residues. CDR3: CSTSSGESPHNYEQYF.

The chain joins TRBV6-5 to TRBJ2-3; TCRdb's D call, TRBD1, is unchecked because there is no DNA. This CDR3 comprises 15 residues. Germline V gives CDR1 MNHEY, CDR2 SVGAGI. CDR3 region: CASSYSTRGDDTQYF.

The chain is built from TRBV10-3 and TRBJ1-4; absent DNA, TCRdb's TRBD1 call cannot be checked. Germline loops: CDR1 ENHRY, CDR2 SYGVKD. This CDR3 contains 14 residues. CDR3 loop: CAISDRDRGEKLFF.

CDR3 region: CASRSHRQGNIQYF. The chain is built from TRBV12-3 or TRBV12-4 and TRBJ2-4; the TCRdb D gene call, TRBD1, has no DNA to confirm it. This CDR3 contains 14 residues.

The chain is built from TRBV10-3 and TRBJ2-2; no DNA is available, so the TRBD2 call from TCRdb remains unchecked. CDR1 is ENHRY and CDR2 is SYGVKD in the germline V gene. This CDR3 is 16 amino acids long. The CDR3 reads CAISEFGPSNTGELFF.

This rearrangement joins TRBV5-1 to TRBJ2-5; TCRdb calls TRBD1, which cannot be checked without DNA. Germline values: CDR1 SGHRS, CDR2 YFSETQ. The CDR3 covers 14 residues. CDR3 amino acids: CASSWAGGMETQYF.

The genes are TRBV5-5 and TRBJ1-6; TCRdb picks TRBD1, but there is no DNA to check that call. Per germline, CDR1 SGHKS and CDR2 YYEKEE (reference sequence). The CDR3 runs to 15 residues. CDR3 residues: CASSGVRGGNSPLHF.

This chain connects TRBV3-1 to TRBJ1-3; checking the TCRdb D call of TRBD1 is not possible without DNA. From germline, CDR1 is LGHDT and CDR2 YNNKEL (reference sequence). The CDR3 covers 16 residues. This CDR3 reads CASSPGDASSGNTIYF.